This is a list of T cell receptor beta chains from one sample in a study of T cell repertoires in cytomegalovirus infection. A single record per CDR3 protein comes from TCRdb applying MiXCR to the reads. The data show around 340,000 distinct CDR3 sequences, 25% to 30% seen once. The antigens of these receptors remain unknown. Sequences were derived from cultured PBMCs, sampled from culture after CMV antigen stimulation. The receptors stem from a human donor in good health (CMV status not recorded). Some clones in this sample may be carry-over from other donors' samples. The CDR3 runs from the conserved cysteine through the conserved F or W. Each record gives: J gene, V gene, D gene, clone size, CDR3 protein, CDR3 DNA. D genes are given only for firm matches. Size is stated for part of the rows, as once, few or many counts, or as a class when the clone is expanded.

>TRBJ1-6|TRBV5-1|TRBD1|-
CASSLGDSALHF
TGCGCCAGCAGCTTGGGGGACAGCGCCCTCCACTTT
>TRBJ2-1|TRBV5-6|TRBD1|-
CASNDRVNEQFF
TGTGCCAGCAACGACAGGGTCAATGAGCAGTTCTTC
>TRBJ1-4|TRBV30|TRBD1|-
CAGQRQGEKLFF
TGTGCCGGACAGCGACAGGGGGAAAAACTGTTTTTT
>TRBJ1-2|TRBV7-6|-|-
CASGLMGGKDGYTF
TGTGCCAGCGGCCTTATGGGGGGAAAGGATGGCTACACCTTC
>TRBJ2-3|TRBV20-1|TRBD2|-
CSARVTSGTDTQYF
TGCAGTGCTAGAGTGACTAGCGGCACAGATACGCAGTATTTT
>TRBJ1-2|TRBV29-1|-|-
CSGRAGLGDYGYTF
TGCAGCGGAAGGGCAGGGCTTGGTGACTATGGCTACACCTTC
>TRBJ1-5|TRBV19|TRBD1|-
CASTTTGLSNQPQHF
TGTGCCAGTACCACGACAGGGTTGAGCAATCAGCCCCAGCATTTT
>TRBJ1-1|TRBV11-2|-|many
CASSLEFGRRSTEAFF
TGTGCCAGCAGCTTAGAGTTCGGTAGAAGGTCCACTGAAGCTTTCTTT
>TRBJ2-7|TRBV20-1|-|many
CSASRREQYF
TGCAGTGCTAGTAGGCGGGAGCAGTACTTC
>TRBJ2-7|TRBV7-2|-|many
CASSLDSAATYEQYF
TGTGCCAGCAGCTTAGATAGCGCCGCGACCTACGAGCAGTACTTC
>TRBJ2-7|TRBV5-1|-|few
CASSPTRGLSSYEQYF
TGCGCCAGCAGCCCCACCAGGGGTCTTAGCTCCTACGAGCAGTACTTC
>TRBJ1-2|TRBV19|-|-
CASSIYNYGYTF
TGTGCCAGTAGTATATATAACTATGGCTACACCTTC
>TRBJ1-2|TRBV28|TRBD1|-
CASRNRGRLYGYTF
TGTGCCAGCAGAAACAGGGGGCGCCTCTATGGCTACACCTTC
>TRBJ2-7|TRBV7-9|-|few
CASSRHDYSYEQYF
TGTGCCAGCAGCCGCCACGACTATTCCTACGAGCAGTACTTC
>TRBJ1-2|TRBV20-1|-|-
CSAEPGDNYGYTF
TGCAGTGCTGAGCCCGGGGACAACTATGGCTACACCTTC
>TRBJ2-1|TRBV10-3|TRBD2|-
CAISGSSGTSGMHEQFF
TGTGCCATCAGTGGGTCTTCGGGGACTAGCGGGATGCATGAGCAGTTCTTC
>TRBJ1-3|TRBV28|-|-
CASRPSGAISGNTIYF
TGTGCCAGCAGGCCAAGCGGCGCTATCTCTGGAAACACCATATATTTT
>TRBJ1-5|TRBV7-2|-|many
CASSLNKNQPQHF
TGTGCCAGCAGCTTAAACAAAAATCAGCCCCAGCATTTT
>TRBJ2-3|TRBV27|-|few
CASSSGGSDTQYF
TGTGCCAGCAGTTCTGGGGGATCAGATACGCAGTATTTT
>TRBJ1-6|TRBV28|TRBD1|-
CASSEDRRINSPLHF
TGTGCCAGCAGCGAGGACAGGAGAATTAATTCACCCCTCCACTTT
>TRBJ1-4|TRBV24-1|-|-
CATSDPRVGENEKLFF
TGTGCCACCAGTGATCCCCGGGTCGGAGAGAATGAAAAACTGTTTTTT
>TRBJ2-7|TRBV7-8|-|-
CASSSSTPPMVSYEQYF
TGTGCCAGCAGCTCATCGACCCCGCCGATGGTCTCCTACGAGCAGTACTTC
>TRBJ1-2|TRBV27|-|once
CASSPTLTGYGYTF
TGTGCCAGCAGTCCGACCCTCACAGGGTATGGCTACACCTTC
>TRBJ1-1|TRBV29-1|-|-
CSVEEQNTEAFF
TGCAGCGTTGAAGAACAGAACACTGAAGCTTTCTTT
>TRBJ1-4|TRBV7-9|-|few
CASSNTGATNEKLFF
TGTGCCAGCAGCAACACGGGGGCAACTAATGAAAAACTGTTTTTT
>TRBJ2-1|TRBV24-1|-|few
CATSDPQGPAYNEQFF
TGTGCCACCAGTGACCCACAGGGACCAGCATACAATGAGCAGTTCTTC
>TRBJ1-2|TRBV7-9|-|many
CASSLAMAANGYTF
TGTGCCAGCAGCTTAGCCATGGCGGCAAATGGCTACACCTTC
>TRBJ1-1|TRBV11-3|TRBD1|many
CASSQGQGDSAEAFF
TGTGCCAGCAGCCAAGGACAGGGGGATAGCGCTGAAGCTTTCTTT
>TRBJ2-1|TRBV11-1|TRBD2|-
CASSPGLASNEQFF
TGTGCCAGCAGCCCGGGACTAGCGAGCAATGAGCAGTTCTTC
>TRBJ1-2|TRBV4-1|TRBD1|-
CASRFGGTGRDYGYTF
TGCGCCAGCAGATTCGGGGGGACAGGGAGGGACTATGGCTACACCTTC
>TRBJ2-3|TRBV19|TRBD1|-
CASSIGQGADTQYF
TGTGCCAGTAGTATCGGGCAGGGGGCAGATACGCAGTATTTT
>TRBJ2-2|TRBV27|-|-
CASSKVGGELFF
TGTGCCAGCAGTAAGGTTGGCGGGGAGCTGTTTTTT
>TRBJ1-1|TRBV20-1|-|-
CSALNPGGVDTEAFF
TGCAGTGCTTTAAATCCGGGGGGAGTCGACACTGAAGCTTTCTTT
>TRBJ1-1|TRBV7-6|TRBD1|-
CASSPQGGGGNTEAFF
TGTGCCAGCAGCCCCCAGGGGGGCGGGGGGAACACTGAAGCTTTCTTT
>TRBJ2-7|TRBV28|TRBD2|many
CASKGGLAAVQQYF
TGTGCCAGCAAAGGTGGGCTAGCGGCTGTGCAGCAGTACTTC
>TRBJ2-3|TRBV7-9|-|-
CASSPTARPLLGDTQYF
TGTGCCAGCAGCCCCACGGCCCGACCATTGCTTGGAGATACGCAGTATTTT
>TRBJ1-2|TRBV2|-|-
CASSELSGEYGYTF
TGTGCCAGCAGTGAACTTTCAGGGGAATATGGCTACACCTTC
>TRBJ1-5|TRBV28|-|-
CASSLRYQPQHF
TGTGCCAGCAGTCTCAGATATCAGCCCCAGCATTTT
>TRBJ1-4|TRBV7-2|-|-
CASSRTPNEKLFF
TGTGCCAGCAGCCGGACGCCTAATGAAAAACTGTTTTTT
>TRBJ2-4|TRBV11-2|-|-
CASSPGVSNIQYF
TGTGCCAGCAGCCCGGGGGTTTCCAACATTCAGTACTTC